What follows are 7 T cell receptor beta chains derived from one specimen sequenced in a study of blood T cell repertoires in COVID-19. TCRdb's copy holds only in-frame clones and misses some; the assay was immunoSEQ multiplex PCR. The top ten hold 2% to 2.5% of the sample, which has around 73,000 clones, 60% to 80% seen once. The specimen was peripheral blood. The receptors here all came from a man in his sixties or seventies with COVID-19, enrolled during active disease.

This clone was counted ten times or more. The chain carries TRBV28 and TRBJ1-1; 10 positions match TRBD1. CDR3 length: 16 amino acids. Losses at the gene ends were 8 bases for V and 5 bases for J; bases not matched to a gene: 14. Germline V CDR1 and CDR2: MDHEN, SYDVKM. The CDR3 DNA follows: TGTGCCAGCCCTCCCCGCGGGACAGGGGTTGGGACTGAAGCTTTCTTT. It codes for CASPPRGTGVGTEAFF.

The chain has TRBV2 and TRBJ1-1; D is possibly TRBD1 (5 bases). CDR3 length: 13 residues. The V end was cut by 2 bases, the J end by 4 bases, with 8 bases between. CDR1 and CDR2 from the germline V gene are SNHLY and FYNNEI. The CDR3 loop reads CASSESRATEAFF. CDR3 DNA: TGTGCCAGCAGTGAAAGCAGGGCCACTGAAGCTTTCTTT.

The rearrangement uses TRBV19 and TRBJ2-3; perhaps TRBD2 as D (5 bases). Germline V gene lookup returns CDR1 LNHDA and CDR2 SQIVND (reference sequence). The germline V and J ends were trimmed by 6 bases and 5 bases, with 18 bases remaining between them. The CDR3 is 15 amino acids. This CDR3 reads CASRTKGLEGDTQYF. The CDR3 DNA follows: TGTGCCAGTAGGACCAAGGGCCTCGAGGGAGATACGCAGTATTTT.

The V call is TRBV5-1, the J call TRBJ2-7; a weak D match, TRBD2 (5 bases). The CDR3 is made up of 15 amino acids. Germline V gene data show CDR1 as SGHRS and CDR2 as YFSETQ. Trimming cost V 5 bases and J 6 bases, with 21 bases left between them. The CDR3 reads CASSLTLAQAGEQYF. The DNA of the CDR3 is TGCGCCAGCAGTCTCACTCTAGCTCAGGCCGGCGAGCAGTACTTC.

In its sample, this clone was seen once. The genes are TRBV7-9 and TRBJ2-7; possibly TRBD2 for D (6 bases). Germline V gene sequence: CDR1 SEHNR, CDR2 FQNEAQ (reference sequence). This CDR3 spans 15 amino acids. Trimming took 1 base from V and 9 from J, leaving 19 bases between them. The CDR3 here is CASSLGGRGPGGQYF. The CDR3 region has the DNA TGTGCCAGCAGCTTAGGCGGGCGGGGACCGGGCGGGCAGTACTTC.

The V call is TRBV6-5, the J call TRBJ1-6, with TRBD1 matching over 7 bases. The V gene's germline CDR1 is MNHEY and CDR2 SVGAGI. The length of the CDR3 is 15 residues. The V and J ends lost 7 bases and 7 bases, in that order; junction bases with no gene match: 10. CDR3 in amino acids: CASTRQGPRNSPLHF. For the CDR3, the DNA is TGTGCCAGCACTAGACAGGGACCTAGGAATTCACCCCTCCACTTT.

To note about this clone: Germline and junction disagree at one end, which may indicate a read error. V and J are TRBV6-5 and TRBJ2-7; maybe TRBD2 (6 bases). In germline, CDR1 is MNHEY, CDR2 SVGAGI. This CDR3 is built from 15 residues. This CDR3 is CASSKRVGISSEQYF. CDR3 in DNA: TGTGCCAGCAGTAAGCGGGTCGGGATCTCCTCCGAGCAGTACTTC.